The rows below give T cell receptor beta chains drawn from one sample of a study of blood T cell repertoires in COVID-19. Sequencing used immunoSEQ multiplex PCR; TCRdb keeps in-frame clones, though not all of them. The table shows some 240,000 clones, with about 79% occurring only once. Sequencing was carried out using peripheral blood. The receptors stem from a middle-aged woman who had recovered from COVID-19. The CDR3 runs from the conserved cysteine through the conserved F or W. D genes are given only for firm matches. Rows give clone size only sometimes, using once, few, many, or a class for an expanded clone.

clone size,J gene,D gene,V gene,CDR3 protein,CDR3 DNA
NA,TRBJ2-1,TRBD2,TRBV2,CASSTGLAGTIEQFF,TGTGCCAGCAGTACGGGACTAGCGGGGACGATTGAGCAGTTCTTC
NA,TRBJ1-1,TRBD1,TRBV19,CASTGTGGWTEAFF,TGTGCCAGTACGGGGACAGGGGGGTGGACTGAAGCTTTCTTT
NA,TRBJ2-5,NA,TRBV27,CASSWGQGKETQYF,TGTGCCAGCAGTTGGGGGCAGGGGAAAGAGACCCAGTACTTC
NA,TRBJ1-1,TRBD1,TRBV5-1,CASSSLDRGIERGTEAFF,TGCGCCAGCAGCTCCTTGGACAGGGGGATTGAAAGGGGAACTGAAGCTTTCTTT
once,TRBJ2-5,TRBD1,TRBV5-1,CASSADRGVRETQYF,TGCGCCAGCAGCGCTGACAGGGGGGTAAGAGAGACCCAGTACTTC
NA,TRBJ1-2,NA,TRBV18,CASSLYREAYGYTF,TGTGCCAGCTCACTATACAGGGAAGCGTATGGCTACACCTTC
NA,TRBJ1-3,NA,TRBV7-2,CASSLDRSSGNTIYF,TGTGCCAGCAGCTTAGACCGGAGCTCTGGAAACACCATATATTTT
NA,TRBJ2-2,NA,TRBV5-4,CASSAQTANTGELFF,TGTGCCAGCAGCGCACAGACAGCGAACACCGGGGAGCTGTTTTTT
NA,TRBJ1-1,TRBD1,TRBV29-1,CSVRQGPPLTEAFF,TGCAGCGTTCGACAGGGGCCACCCTTGACTGAAGCTTTCTTT
NA,TRBJ2-1,TRBD1,TRBV9,CASSVGETGGINEQFF,TGTGCCAGCAGCGTAGGGGAGACAGGGGGGATCAATGAGCAGTTCTTC
NA,TRBJ1-2,NA,TRBV5-4,CASSFAGSRTNYGYTF,TGTGCCAGCAGCTTTGCGGGCAGCCGGACTAACTATGGCTACACCTTC
once,TRBJ2-5,TRBD2,TRBV18,CASSRTGTNRETQYF,TGTGCCAGCTCACGCACCGGGACTAATCGGGAGACCCAGTACTTC
few,TRBJ1-2,TRBD1,TRBV11-2,CASSPAGQASVYTF,TGTGCCAGCAGCCCCGCCGGACAGGCTTCAGTCTACACCTTC
NA,TRBJ2-1,NA,TRBV5-5,CASSFTGNSYNEQFF,TGTGCCAGCAGCTTTACGGGGAACTCCTACAATGAGCAGTTCTTC
NA,TRBJ1-1,TRBD1,TRBV6-2/TRBV6-3,CASSWTGEAFF,TGTGCCAGCAGTTGGACAGGTGAAGCTTTCTTT
NA,TRBJ2-7,TRBD1,TRBV5-6,CASSQGQGYSEQYF,TGTGCCAGCAGCCAAGGACAGGGGTACAGCGAGCAGTACTTC
NA,TRBJ1-2,TRBD1,TRBV7-9,CASSPPQGDYGYTF,TGTGCCAGCAGCCCCCCCCAGGGGGACTATGGCTACACCTTC
once,TRBJ2-2,NA,TRBV19,CASSSGTLYTGELFF,TGTGCCAGTTCCTCCGGGACACTGTACACCGGGGAGCTGTTTTTT
NA,TRBJ1-2,NA,TRBV7-9,CASSLGGIYGYTF,TGTGCCAGCAGCTTAGGTGGCATCTATGGCTACACCTTC
NA,TRBJ2-1,TRBD2,TRBV11-3,CASSPRLAGGPEEQFF,TGTGCCAGCAGCCCGAGACTAGCGGGGGGGCCTGAAGAGCAGTTCTTC
NA,TRBJ1-3,NA,TRBV24-1,CATSDGEGSGNTIYF,TGTGCCACCAGTGACGGGGAGGGGTCTGGAAACACCATATATTTT
NA,TRBJ1-1,TRBD1,TRBV6-5,CASSRDRVMGAFF,TGTGCCAGCAGTCGGGACAGGGTGATGGGAGCTTTCTTT
NA,TRBJ2-1,TRBD2,TRBV19,CASSISSGVYNEQFF,TGTGCCAGTAGTATTTCCAGCGGGGTCTACAATGAGCAGTTCTTC
few,TRBJ2-6,NA,TRBV2,CASSPTRVLGPGFSGANVLTF,TGTGCCAGCAGTCCTACTCGAGTACTAGGGCCAGGATTTTCTGGGGCCAACGTCCTGACTTTC
NA,TRBJ1-5,NA,TRBV11-2,CASSLAVHLVRNQPQHF,TGTGCCAGCAGCTTAGCGGTTCATTTGGTGAGAAATCAGCCCCAGCATTTT
NA,TRBJ2-3,TRBD2,TRBV5-1,CASSSAAGEDTQYF,TGCGCCAGCAGCTCTGCAGCGGGGGAAGATACGCAGTATTTT
NA,TRBJ1-4,NA,TRBV11-3,CASSSGDGEKLFF,TGTGCCAGCAGCTCCGGGGATGGTGAAAAACTGTTTTTT
NA,TRBJ1-2,TRBD1,TRBV4-3,CASSQETGTGGTGYTF,TGCGCCAGCAGCCAGGAGACCGGGACAGGGGGAACGGGCTACACCTTC
NA,TRBJ1-1,TRBD1,TRBV5-1,CASSGTGDTEAFF,TGCGCCAGCAGCGGGACAGGTGACACTGAAGCTTTCTTT
NA,TRBJ2-5,TRBD2,TRBV9,CASSDYSSGGVQETQYF,TGTGCCAGCAGTGATTACTCTAGCGGGGGGGTTCAAGAGACCCAGTACTTC
NA,TRBJ1-3,NA,TRBV9,CASSVKGGGSSGNTIYF,TGTGCCAGCAGCGTAAAGGGCGGGGGGTCCTCTGGAAACACCATATATTTT
few,TRBJ1-2,TRBD1,TRBV5-4,CASSFQDREHGYTF,TGTGCCAGCAGCTTTCAAGACAGGGAGCATGGCTACACCTTC
NA,TRBJ2-7,NA,TRBV7-8,CASSLALSEQYF,TGTGCCAGCAGCTTAGCGCTATCCGAGCAGTACTTC
once,TRBJ1-2,NA,TRBV30,CAWSVTSNYGYTF,TGTGCCTGGAGTGTCACATCGAACTATGGCTACACCTTC
NA,TRBJ2-7,NA,TRBV6-5,CASTRGSYEQYF,TGTGCCAGCACCAGAGGTTCCTACGAGCAGTACTTC
few,TRBJ2-6,NA,TRBV5-1,CASSPAGPGANVLTF,TGCGCCAGCAGCCCCGCGGGACCTGGGGCCAACGTCCTGACTTTC
NA,TRBJ1-2,NA,TRBV2,CASSILQGDHGYTF,TGTGCCAGCAGCATTTTACAGGGAGATCATGGCTACACCTTC
once,TRBJ1-1,NA,TRBV6-5,CASSYSTGSTEAFF,TGTGCCAGCAGTTACTCTACAGGTTCCACTGAAGCTTTCTTT
NA,TRBJ2-5,TRBD2,TRBV5-1,CASSLALAGGETQYF,TGCGCCAGCAGCTTGGCTCTAGCGGGGGGAGAGACCCAGTACTTC
NA,TRBJ1-3,NA,TRBV30,CAWSVSDRRSSGNTIYF,TGTGCCTGGAGTGTATCCGACAGGAGATCCTCTGGAAACACCATATATTTT
NA,TRBJ2-3,TRBD1,TRBV3-1/TRBV3-2,CASSSPLTGGRDTQYF,TGTGCCAGCAGCTCGCCCCTAACAGGGGGAAGAGATACGCAGTATTTT
once,TRBJ1-6,NA,TRBV18,CASSPRQLVGSPLHF,TGTGCCAGCTCACCAAGACAGCTCGTAGGGTCACCCCTCCACTTT
NA,TRBJ2-7,NA,TRBV27,CASSLRGASYEQYF,TGTGCCAGCAGCCTCCGGGGGGCCTCCTACGAGCAGTACTTC
once,TRBJ1-1,NA,TRBV7-9,CASSLANMGVIDTEAFF,TGTGCCAGCAGCTTAGCTAATATGGGAGTAATAGACACTGAAGCTTTCTTT
NA,TRBJ2-3,NA,TRBV18,CASSPMEGVSTDTQYF,TGTGCCAGCTCACCAATGGAAGGAGTAAGCACAGATACGCAGTATTTT